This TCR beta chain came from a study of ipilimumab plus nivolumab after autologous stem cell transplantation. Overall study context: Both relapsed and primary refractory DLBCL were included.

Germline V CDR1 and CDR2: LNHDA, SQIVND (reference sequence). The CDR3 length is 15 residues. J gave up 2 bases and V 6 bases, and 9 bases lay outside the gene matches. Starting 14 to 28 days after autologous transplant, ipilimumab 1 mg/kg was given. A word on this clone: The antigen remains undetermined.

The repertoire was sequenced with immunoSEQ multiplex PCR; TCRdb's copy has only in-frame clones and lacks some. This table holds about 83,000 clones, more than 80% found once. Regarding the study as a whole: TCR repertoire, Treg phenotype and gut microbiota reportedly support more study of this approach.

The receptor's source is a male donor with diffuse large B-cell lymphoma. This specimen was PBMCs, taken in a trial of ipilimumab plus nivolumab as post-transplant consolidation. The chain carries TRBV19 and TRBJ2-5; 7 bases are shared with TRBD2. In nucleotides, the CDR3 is TGTGCCAGTAGAAAAACAGCGGGGCAACAAGAGACCCAGTACTTC. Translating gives CASRKTAGQQETQYF.